The 18 T cell receptor beta chains presented below share a single source sample, sequenced in a study of CD8+ T cells in alopecia areata. The sequencing template was cDNA reverse transcribed from extracted RNA. Repertoires were generated with immunoSEQ multiplex PCR, while TCRdb's copy carries only in-frame clones and drops some. The sample records more than 90,000 clones, roughly 60% being singletons. This sample's treatment: oral pan-JAK inhibitor, 5-10 mg twice daily. The input for sequencing was CD8+ T cells sorted from blood, taken at week 4, from a patient treated with tofacitinib. These receptor sequences come from a human donor with alopecia areata.

V usage is TRBV29-1 and J usage is TRBJ1-2; D is uncertain. There are 11 residues in the CDR3. V lost 4 bases and J lost 8, with 11 bases in between. The germline V gene has CDR1 SQVTM and CDR2 ANQGSEA. DNA for the CDR3: TGCAGCGTTGTGCAAGGGATGGGCTACACCTTC. This translates into CSVVQGMGYTF.

V usage is TRBV30 and J usage is TRBJ1-4; TRBD1 is a possible D gene (5 bases). Germline V CDR1 and CDR2: GTSNPN, SVGIG (reference sequence). The CDR3 runs 11 residues. The V and J ends lost 5 bases and 12 bases respectively, with 13 bases between them. DNA for the CDR3: TGTGCCTGGCTCTTGGGGGGGGAACTGTTTTTT. Its translation: CAWLLGGELFF.

Written as DNA, the CDR3 is TGCAGCGTTGTGATGACAGCTGTTGGCTACACCTTC. Protein: CSVVMTAVGYTF. This chain links TRBV29-1 with TRBJ1-2; tentatively, D is TRBD1 (5 bases). The CDR3 is made up of 12 amino acids. Trimming took off 4 bases at V and 7 bases at J, with 13 bases between the two ends. Germline V CDR1 and CDR2: SQVTM, ANQGSEA.

The chain joins TRBV29-1 to TRBJ2-7; TRBD1 might be the D (5 bases). The V end was cut by 4 bases, the J end by 2 bases, with 18 bases between. The germline V gene encodes CDR1 SQVTM and CDR2 ANQGSEA. The CDR3 covers 15 residues. The CDR3 here is CSVVVDILETYEQYF. The CDR3, as DNA: TGCAGCGTTGTGGTGGACATCCTTGAAACCTACGAGCAGTACTTC.

V gene TRBV19 combines with J gene TRBJ2-1; 13 nucleotides line up with TRBD2. The CDR3 extends over 17 amino acids. Germline V gene sequence: CDR1 LNHDA, CDR2 SQIVND (reference sequence). V lost 5 bases, J lost 7 bases, and 11 bases stayed unmatched. CDR3 in amino acids: CASSWGLAGPSRNEQFF. CDR3 coding DNA: TGTGCCAGTAGTTGGGGACTAGCGGGGCCCTCTAGAAATGAGCAGTTCTTC.

The V and J genes are TRBV7-9 and TRBJ2-7, with D unresolved. The CDR3 runs to 16 residues. The germline V gene encodes CDR1 SEHNR and CDR2 FQNEAQ (reference sequence). The ends were cut back, 8 bases at V and 0 bases at J, with 20 bases in the middle. For the CDR3, the DNA is TGTGCCAGCGGCGAATTACTCGGGTTCCCCTCCTACGAGCAGTACTTC. The encoded protein is CASGELLGFPSYEQYF.

The rearrangement uses TRBV7-9 and TRBJ1-4; 8 nucleotides align to TRBD1. CDR3 length equals 16 residues. V dropped 1 base and J dropped 6; count of bases not matched to a gene: 7. Germline CDR1 reads SEHNR; CDR2 reads FQNEAQ (reference sequence). CDR3 residues: CASSLVGQGWDEKLFF. As DNA, the CDR3 is TGTGCCAGCAGCTTAGTCGGACAGGGTTGGGATGAAAAACTGTTTTTT.

The gene calls are TRBV11-2 and TRBJ2-2; D gene unclear. V was clipped by 6 bases and J by 6 bases, with 8 bases between them. CDR1 is SGHAT and CDR2 is FQNNGV in the germline V gene. This CDR3 contains 12 residues. Written as DNA, the CDR3 is TGTGCCAGCAGTCGACGGGCCGGGGAGCTGTTTTTT. As protein: CASSRRAGELFF.

V is TRBV7-9 and J is TRBJ2-5; D remains ambiguous. Per germline, CDR1 SEHNR and CDR2 FQNEAQ (reference sequence). This CDR3 has 14 residues. V lost 5 bases, J lost 1 base, and 11 bases lay in between. The CDR3 nucleotides read TGTGCCAGCAGCCCTGAAGGGTTCCAAGAGACCCAGTACTTC. This encodes CASSPEGFQETQYF. Drawing the rest from reference TRBV7-9 and TRBJ2-5, the complete variable domain is DTGVSQNPRHKITKRGQNVTFRCDPISEHNRLYWYRQTLGQGPEFLTYFQNEAQLEKSRLLSDRFSAERPKGSFSTLEIQRTEQGDSAMYLCASSPEGFQETQYFGPGTRLLVL.

The chain is built from TRBV7-9 and TRBJ2-1, with 7 bases aligning to TRBD2. Trimming took 3 bases from V and 8 from J; bases not matched to a gene: 1. From germline, CDR1 is SEHNR and CDR2 FQNEAQ (reference sequence). This CDR3 is built from 12 residues. CDR3 DNA: TGTGCCAGCAGCTTGAGCGGGGATGAGCAGTTCTTC. It encodes CASSLSGDEQFF.

This clone was detected only a few times. The chain combines TRBV7-9 with TRBJ2-3, with 14 bases aligning to TRBD2. Germline loops: CDR1 SEHNR, CDR2 FQNEAQ (reference sequence). The CDR3 runs to 17 residues. Trimming cost V 3 bases and J 1 base; bases outside gene matches: 3. In nucleotides, the CDR3 is TGTGCCAGCAGCTTGACTAGCGGGGGGGCCGGCACAGATACGCAGTATTTT. Its translation: CASSLTSGGAGTDTQYF.

The chain has TRBV21-1 and TRBJ2-7; TRBD2 is the table's D call and was not checked against the DNA. TRBV21-1 is tagged as a pseudogene. The CDR3 has 14 residues. The CDR3 DNA reads as TGTGCCAGCAGCCTAAGGGGAGGCGCCTACGAGCAGTACTTC. Its protein is CASSLRGGAYEQYF.

The V call is TRBV15, the J call TRBJ1-2, with a possible D match to TRBD1 (5 bases). With 4 bases removed from V and 4 bases from J, the gap between germline ends came to 13 bases. Germline V gives CDR1 LNHNV, CDR2 YYDKDF (reference sequence). The length of the CDR3 is 14 residues. The CDR3 is CATSTRDVLYGYTF. The CDR3 DNA reads as TGTGCCACCAGCACCCGGGACGTCCTCTATGGCTACACCTTC.

This clone has more than one count but fewer than ten. The chain links TRBV27 to TRBJ2-7, with D perhaps matching TRBD1 or TRBD2 (5 bases each). Trimming took 2 bases from V and 1 from J, leaving 9 bases between them. The CDR3 covers 14 residues. From germline, CDR1 is MNHEY and CDR2 SMNVEV (reference sequence). In DNA form, the CDR3 reads TGTGCCAGCAGTTTACGGGACGTTTCCTACGAGCAGTACTTC. This gives the protein CASSLRDVSYEQYF.

The V and J genes are TRBV9 and TRBJ1-5; perhaps TRBD1 as D (5 bases). Germline CDR1 is SGDLS and CDR2 is YYNGEE. The CDR3 length is 13 residues. V lost 7 bases, J lost 5 bases, and 13 bases lay in between. The CDR3, as DNA: TGTGCCAGCTGGGAGAGGGGTGATCAGCCCCAGCATTTT. Protein sequence: CASWERGDQPQHF.

This clone was seen more than once but under ten times. The J gene is TRBJ2-7, the V gene TRBV25-1; unclear D gene. CDR3 length: 14 residues. V was cut by 1 base and J by 5 bases, with 12 bases left in between. The germline V gene encodes CDR1 MGHDK and CDR2 SYGVNS. The CDR3 is CASSESDDWDEQYF. CDR3 sequence (DNA): TGTGCCAGCAGTGAATCGGATGATTGGGACGAGCAGTACTTC.

The sample holds one count of this clone. One end of the junction does not line up with germline, which may come from a read error. V and J are TRBV7-7 and TRBJ2-3; D not resolved. This CDR3 has 15 residues. The germline gives CDR1 SSHAT, CDR2 FNYEAQ (reference sequence). This CDR3 is CASSSVVGNTDTQYF. Written as DNA, the CDR3 is TGTGCTAGCAGCTCGGTCGTGGGGAACACAGATACGCAGTATTTT.

This clone was seen more than once but under ten times. The V call is TRBV25-1, the J call TRBJ2-7; D possibly corresponds to TRBD2 (7 bases). The CDR3 extends over 15 amino acids. In germline, CDR1 is MGHDK, CDR2 SYGVNS. V lost 4 bases and J lost 0, with 13 bases in between. Here the CDR3 DNA reads TGTGCCAGCAGTGGGGGGGGCAAGAGCTCCTACGAGCAGTACTTC. Translated: CASSGGGKSSYEQYF.